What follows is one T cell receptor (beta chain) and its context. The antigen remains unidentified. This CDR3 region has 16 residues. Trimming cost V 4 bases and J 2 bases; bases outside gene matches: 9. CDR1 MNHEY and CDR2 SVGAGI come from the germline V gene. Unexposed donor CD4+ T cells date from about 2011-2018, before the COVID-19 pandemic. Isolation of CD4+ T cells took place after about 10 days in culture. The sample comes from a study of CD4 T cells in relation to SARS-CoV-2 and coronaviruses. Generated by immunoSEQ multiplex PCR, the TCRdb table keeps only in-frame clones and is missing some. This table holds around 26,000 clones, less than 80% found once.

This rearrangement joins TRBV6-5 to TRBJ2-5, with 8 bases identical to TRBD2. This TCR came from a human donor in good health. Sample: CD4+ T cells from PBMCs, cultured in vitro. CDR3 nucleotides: TGTGCCAGCAGTTCTTGGATGGTAGCGGGACAAGAGACCCAGTACTTC. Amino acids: CASSSWMVAGQETQYF.